The 20 T cell receptor beta chains presented below share a single source sample, sequenced in a study of blood T cells in healthy people across ages. The second PCR ran roughly 6 to 11 cycles with a sample-barcoded 5' primer and J-beta primers. TCRdb re-analysed the 5' RACE reads in MiXCR, keeping a single row per CDR3 protein. The sample lists a few hundred thousand distinct CDR3 sequences, roughly 29% occurring once. Sequenced sample: blood. The receptor source for this set is a woman in her seventies in good health.

This clonotype has only a few counts. The V call is TRBV20-1, the J call TRBJ1-1; D unresolved. V lost 6 bases and J 3 bases, leaving 17 bases between the germline ends. The CDR3 is made up of 14 amino acids. Per germline, CDR1 DFQATT and CDR2 SNEGSKA (reference sequence). The CDR3, as DNA: TGCAGTGCCGGTGACCCTCGCCGTGACACTGAAGCTTTCTTT. Encoded protein: CSAGDPRRDTEAFF.

The chain has TRBV20-1 and TRBJ1-1; 7 bases line up with TRBD1. This CDR3 spans 14 amino acids. Germline V CDR1 and CDR2: DFQATT, SNEGSKA (reference sequence). J was trimmed by 3 bases and V by 4 bases; bases with no gene match: 8. CDR3 loop: CSATGGGWDTEAFF. The CDR3 region has the DNA TGCAGTGCTACGGGAGGGGGCTGGGACACTGAAGCTTTCTTT.

This clonotype showed up just a few times. The chain employs TRBV20-1 and TRBJ1-4; D may be TRBD1 (6 bases). This CDR3 comprises 13 residues. V lost 3 bases to trimming and J lost 4 bases, with 9 bases between them. The germline CDR1 and CDR2 sequences are DFQATT and SNEGSKA (reference sequence). DNA of the CDR3: TGCAGTGCTAGTGGACAGTTTAATGAAAAACTGTTTTTT. Translated: CSASGQFNEKLFF.

This chain joins TRBV6-2 or TRBV6-3 and TRBJ2-7; D might be TRBD1 (6 bases). The DNA end is a closer match to TRBJ2-5, so the J assignment may be wrong. This CDR3 spans 15 amino acids. Germline CDR1 and CDR2: MNHEY and SVGEGT. The DNA of the CDR3 is TGTGCCAGCAGTTACTTCCCCGGACAGCAAGAGACCCAGTACTTC. Protein sequence: CASSYFPGQQETQYF.

This chain uses TRBV4-3 with TRBJ1-5, with a possible D match to TRBD1 (6 bases). This CDR3 region has 15 residues. The V gene lost 0 bases and the J gene lost 5 bases, with 11 bases spanning the gap. Germline V CDR1 and CDR2: LGHNA, YSLEER. CDR3 DNA sequence: TGCGCCAGCAGCCAAGATTGGGGGGGGCATCAGCCCCAGCATTTT. Translating gives CASSQDWGGHQPQHF.

This clonotype was observed once. The CDR3 spells CSVYNLNTEAFF. The CDR3 DNA is TGCAGCGTATATAACCTGAACACTGAAGCTTTCTTT. The chain carries TRBV29-1 and TRBJ1-1; D unclear. V was cut by 6 bases and J by 0 bases, with 8 bases left in between. CDR3 length: 12 amino acids. Germline V lookup: CDR1 SQVTM, CDR2 ANQGSEA.

This clonotype showed up many times. The chain employs TRBV3-1 and TRBJ2-7, with D perhaps TRBD1 or TRBD2 (6 bases each). The germline V gene has CDR1 LGHDT and CDR2 YNNKEL (reference sequence). V lost 1 base, J lost 1 base, and 14 bases lay in between. The CDR3 spans 16 residues. CDR3 region: CASSQARGRSSYEQYF. As DNA, the CDR3 is TGTGCCAGCAGCCAAGCACGGGGGCGTAGTTCCTACGAGCAGTACTTC.

In DNA form, the CDR3 reads TGCAGTGCTAGAGCATCATCAGGGTCGGGGAATTCACCCCTCCACTTT. It yields the protein CSARASSGSGNSPLHF. The chain is built from TRBV20-1 and TRBJ1-6; D possibly corresponds to TRBD1 (5 bases). From germline, CDR1 is DFQATT and CDR2 SNEGSKA (reference sequence). V lost 1 base and J 7 bases, leaving 17 bases between the germline ends. CDR3 size: 16 residues.

A few counts support this clonotype. J is TRBJ2-1 and V is TRBV29-1; the D gene could be TRBD1 or TRBD2 (5 bases each). Trimming shortened V by 7 bases and J by 0 bases, and 13 bases separated the two germline ends. CDR3 length equals 14 residues. Germline CDR1 and CDR2: SQVTM and ANQGSEA. The CDR3 DNA sequence: TGCAGCGGTTACGGGGCCCACTCCTACAATGAGCAGTTCTTC. It specifies CSGYGAHSYNEQFF.

This clonotype was seen many times. The gene calls are TRBV18 and TRBJ1-5, with no clear D. The V gene's germline CDR1 is KGHSH and CDR2 LQKENI. The CDR3 covers 14 residues. V lost 2 bases and J 5 bases, leaving 10 bases between the germline ends. CDR3 sequence reads: CASSPITADQPQHF. The CDR3, as DNA: TGTGCCAGCTCACCAATTACCGCAGATCAGCCCCAGCATTTT.

This clonotype was seen a few times. The chain's CDR3 is CSARVAGVDTGELFF. In nucleotides, the CDR3 is TGCAGTGCTAGAGTAGCGGGGGTTGACACCGGGGAGCTGTTTTTT. The chain uses TRBV20-1 and TRBJ2-2; 9 bases are a match to TRBD2. This CDR3 spans 15 amino acids. Germline CDR1 reads DFQATT; CDR2 reads SNEGSKA (reference sequence). The J segment lost 3 bases and the V segment lost 1 base, leaving 3 bases of the junction unmatched.

This chain joins TRBV3-1 and TRBJ2-3; weak D call: TRBD1 (5 bases). Germline values: CDR1 LGHDT, CDR2 YNNKEL (reference sequence). Trimming stripped 1 base from V and 5 bases from J, with 7 bases between. The CDR3 runs 13 residues. The CDR3 DNA reads as TGTGCCAGCAGCCAAGGGCAGGGAGATACGCAGTATTTT. This translates into CASSQGQGDTQYF.

In its sample, this clonotype was seen a few times. The CDR3 is CASSIAGQGGKYEQYF. For the CDR3, the DNA is TGTGCCAGCAGCATAGCCGGCCAGGGGGGGAAGTACGAGCAGTACTTC. The V gene is TRBV11-2, the J gene TRBJ2-5; possibly TRBD1 or TRBD2 for D (7 bases each). Matching the DNA end better, TRBJ2-7 makes the J call doubtful. Germline CDR1 SGHAT, CDR2 FQNNGV. This CDR3 region has 16 residues.

The chain combines TRBV7-9 with TRBJ1-1, with D maybe TRBD1 (5 bases). The ends were cut back, 5 bases at V and 12 bases at J, with 16 bases in the middle. The CDR3 loop spans 12 amino acids. CDR1 SEHNR and CDR2 FQNEAQ come from the germline V gene (reference sequence). The CDR3 loop reads CASSPDGQGTFF. CDR3 in DNA: TGTGCCAGCAGCCCAGACGGGCAGGGTACTTTCTTT.

The chain combines TRBV29-1 with TRBJ1-1; D is unresolved. CDR1 is SQVTM, CDR2 ANQGSEA, per germline. This CDR3 contains 14 residues. The V end lost 4 bases, the J end lost 0 bases, and 12 bases lay between the germline ends. CDR3 in amino acids: CSVAQTSLNTEAFF. CDR3 nucleotide sequence: TGCAGCGTTGCGCAGACTTCATTGAACACTGAAGCTTTCTTT.

This clonotype was counted only a few times. The rearrangement uses TRBV3-1 and TRBJ1-3; D call uncertain. CDR1 is LGHDT, CDR2 YNNKEL, per germline (reference sequence). V lost 3 bases and J 3 bases, leaving 15 bases between the germline ends. This CDR3 has 16 residues. CDR3 in amino acids: CASSHHGRGSGNTIYF. CDR3 nucleotides: TGTGCCAGCAGCCACCACGGACGGGGAAGTGGAAACACCATATATTTT. The variable domain in full, completed from reference TRBV3-1 and TRBJ1-3, reads DTAVSQTPKYLVTQMGNDKSIKCEQNLGHDTMYWYKQDSKKFLKIMFSYNNKELIINETVPNRFSPKSPDKAHLNLHINSLELGDSAVYFCASSHHGRGSGNTIYFGEGSWLTVV.

This chain uses TRBV12-3 or TRBV12-4 with TRBJ1-5; 9 bases line up with TRBD1. The V and J ends lost 6 bases and 7 bases, in that order; junction bases with no gene match: 16. CDR3 length: 17 residues. The CDR3 region has the DNA TGTGCCAGCAGCGAACGTTGGACAGGGGAATTAGGCCAGCCCCAGCATTTT. As protein: CASSERWTGELGQPQHF.

The rearrangement uses TRBV3-1 and TRBJ1-5; D is uncertain. This CDR3 contains 15 residues. The germline V gene has CDR1 LGHDT and CDR2 YNNKEL (reference sequence). Trimming cost V 2 bases and J 2 bases, with 10 bases left between them. CDR3 residues: CASSQNVGGNQPQHF. The CDR3 DNA reads as TGTGCCAGCAGCCAAAATGTCGGGGGCAATCAGCCCCAGCATTTT. Filled out from reference TRBV3-1 and TRBJ1-5, the complete variable domain reads DTAVSQTPKYLVTQMGNDKSIKCEQNLGHDTMYWYKQDSKKFLKIMFSYNNKELIINETVPNRFSPKSPDKAHLNLHINSLELGDSAVYFCASSQNVGGNQPQHFGDGTRLSIL.

This clonotype was detected only once. The rearrangement uses TRBV24-1 and TRBJ2-7; the match to TRBD2 covers 8 bases. Germline CDR1 is KGHDR and CDR2 is SFDVKD. V lost 3 bases, J lost 7 bases, and 7 bases stayed unmatched. The CDR3 is 14 amino acids. This chain's CDR3 is CATSDRTSGAEQYF. The CDR3 DNA reads as TGTGCCACCAGTGATCGAACTAGCGGAGCGGAGCAGTACTTC.

This clonotype was seen more than once but under ten times. The germline gene is not matched at one end of the junction; a read error may be the cause. The chain couples TRBV7-2 to TRBJ1-1; D is unresolved. From germline, CDR1 is SGHTA and CDR2 FQGNSA. This CDR3 spans 14 amino acids. The chain's CDR3 is CASSLFLSLAEAFF. CDR3 DNA sequence: TGTGCCAGCAGCTTATTCCTCTCTCTCGCTGAAGCCTTCTTT.